One and the same sample provided the 19 T cell receptor beta chains below, sequenced in a study of neurological immune-mediated disorders. TCRdb independently ran MiXCR on the 5' RACE reads; one entry per CDR3 protein. The data hold about 41,000 distinct CDR3 sequences, with roughly 15% observed a single time. The sequenced sample was CD4+ T cells from blood. The receptors here all came from a woman aged 55 to 70 with HTLV-1-associated myelopathy (HAM/TSP).

At least ten counts were recorded for this clonotype. The chain uses TRBV18 and TRBJ2-1; 8 positions match TRBD2. Losses at the gene ends were 2 bases for V and 2 bases for J; bases not matched to a gene: 2. This CDR3 region has 15 residues. Looked up from germline, CDR1 is KGHSH and CDR2 is LQKENI. The CDR3 spells CASSPTAGAYNEQFF. The CDR3 DNA is TGTGCCAGCTCACCAACAGCGGGGGCCTACAATGAGCAGTTCTTC. Together with reference TRBV18 and TRBJ2-1, the CDR3 gives the full variable domain: NAGVMQNPRHLVRRRGQEARLRCSPMKGHSHVYWYRQLPEEGLKFMVYLQKENIIDESGMPKERFSAEFPKEGPSILRIQQVVRGDSAAYFCASSPTAGAYNEQFFGPGTRLTVL.

This clonotype was found many times. This chain links TRBV12-3 or TRBV12-4 with TRBJ1-1; 9 bases agree with TRBD1. Losses at the gene ends were 4 bases for V and 0 bases for J; bases not matched to a gene: 6. CDR3 length equals 16 residues. CDR3 residues: CASSSSQGALNTEAFF. The CDR3 nucleotides are TGTGCCAGCAGTTCATCACAGGGGGCTCTGAACACTGAAGCTTTCTTT.

This clonotype was seen ten or more times. The rearrangement uses TRBV2 and TRBJ1-2; the D gene is possibly TRBD1 (5 bases). The CDR3 has 12 residues. Between the trimmed V and J ends, which lost 5 bases and 5 bases, there was a span of 9 bases. CDR1 is SNHLY, CDR2 FYNNEI, per germline. Here the CDR3 reads CASSYDSYGYTF. The CDR3 bases are TGTGCCAGCAGTTATGACAGTTATGGCTACACCTTC.

V gene TRBV7-2 combines with J gene TRBJ2-1; D call uncertain. The germline V and J ends were trimmed by 0 bases and 9 bases, with 3 bases remaining between them. Per germline, CDR1 SGHTA and CDR2 FQGNSA. There are 11 residues in the CDR3. Written as DNA, the CDR3 is TGTGCCAGCAGCTTAGCAGTTGAGCAGTTCTTC. It codes for CASSLAVEQFF. Full variable domain (rest looked up from reference TRBV7-2 and TRBJ2-1): GAGVSQSPSNKVTEKGKDVELRCDPISGHTALYWYRQSLGQGLEFLIYFQGNSAPDKSGLPSDRFSAERTGGSVSTLTIQRTQQEDSAVYLCASSLAVEQFFGPGTRLTVL.

This clonotype was counted many times. The chain is built from TRBV5-1 and TRBJ1-2; 7 bases map to TRBD1. V was clipped by 5 bases and J by 8 bases; unmatched bases: 9. The germline CDR1 and CDR2 sequences are SGHRS and YFSETQ. The length of the CDR3 is 13 residues. CDR3 sequence reads: CASRDTGDGGYTF. The DNA for the CDR3 is TGCGCCAGCAGGGACACAGGGGACGGCGGCTACACCTTC.

This clonotype was recorded many times. The chain couples TRBV5-5 to TRBJ2-7; D is unresolved. The CDR3 has 12 residues. CDR1 and CDR2 from the germline V gene are SGHKS and YYEKEE (reference sequence). V lost 2 bases, J lost 7 bases, and 10 bases lay in between. The CDR3 region has the DNA TGTGCCAGCAGCTTAGGGCAGATGGAGCAGTACTTC. This translates into CASSLGQMEQYF.

The gene calls are TRBV20-1 and TRBJ2-6; D might be TRBD1 or TRBD2, each matching 6 bases. The ends were cut back, 3 bases at V and 0 bases at J, with 12 bases in the middle. The CDR3 loop spans 16 amino acids. Germline V gene lookup returns CDR1 DFQATT and CDR2 SNEGSKA (reference sequence). The CDR3 region has the DNA TGCAGTGCTAGGACGGGGGCCTCCTCTGGGGCCAACGTCCTGACTTTC. Protein: CSARTGASSGANVLTF.

The CDR3 DNA reads TGTGCCAGCAGCGGCGCTGGGGTTTTCACTGAAGCTTTCTTT. Residues: CASSGAGVFTEAFF. This rearrangement joins TRBV28 to TRBJ1-1; D is uncertain. From germline, CDR1 is MDHEN and CDR2 SYDVKM. The length of the CDR3 is 14 residues. V was clipped by 6 bases and J by 4 bases, with 15 bases between them.

This clonotype is deemed medium-sized. This rearrangement joins TRBV5-1 to TRBJ1-4; 9 nucleotides line up with TRBD1. Germline V gene sequence: CDR1 SGHRS, CDR2 YFSETQ. The ends lost 2 bases at V and 7 bases at J; junction bases unmatched: 9. The CDR3 has 16 amino acids. CDR3 sequence (DNA): TGCGCCAGCAGCTTTCATCCGGGACAGGGAGGTGAAAAACTGTTTTTT. Residues: CASSFHPGQGGEKLFF.

Ten or more counts support this clonotype. V and J are TRBV5-6 and TRBJ2-1; TRBD2 agrees at 10 bases. Germline V gene lookup returns CDR1 SGHDT and CDR2 YYEEEE. The CDR3 covers 16 residues. The V gene end was trimmed by 4 bases and the J gene end by 5 bases; junction bases not matched to a gene: 9. The CDR3 reads CASSPPLAGVNNEQFF. The CDR3 DNA reads as TGTGCCAGCAGCCCCCCTCTAGCGGGGGTAAACAATGAGCAGTTCTTC.

This clonotype was counted ten times or more. The gene calls are TRBV7-2 and TRBJ1-3; D is undetermined. The CDR3 spans 14 residues. CDR1 and CDR2 from the germline V gene are SGHTA and FQGNSA. V shed 5 bases and J shed 0 bases, with 8 bases lying between them. CDR3 region: CASSVTASGNTIYF. Here the CDR3 DNA reads TGTGCCAGCAGCGTCACGGCCTCTGGAAACACCATATATTTT. Filled out from reference TRBV7-2 and TRBJ1-3, the complete variable domain reads GAGVSQSPSNKVTEKGKDVELRCDPISGHTALYWYRQSLGQGLEFLIYFQGNSAPDKSGLPSDRFSAERTGGSVSTLTIQRTQQEDSAVYLCASSVTASGNTIYFGEGSWLTVV.

This clonotype was seen ten or more times. This chain joins TRBV20-1 and TRBJ1-4; 8 nucleotides line up with TRBD1. This CDR3 is 15 amino acids long. Losses at the gene ends were 5 bases for V and 10 bases for J; bases not matched to a gene: 15. Germline V gives CDR1 DFQATT, CDR2 SNEGSKA (reference sequence). The CDR3 DNA follows: TGCAGTGCTTTGGCCCTAATCAGGGGGCAGGGAAAACTGTTTTTT. The encoded protein is CSALALIRGQGKLFF.

Ten or more counts support this clonotype. The chain joins TRBV12-3 or TRBV12-4 to TRBJ2-7; D tentatively reads TRBD1 or TRBD2 (5 bases each). The CDR3 covers 14 residues. V lost 3 bases, J lost 2 bases, and 11 bases lay in between. The CDR3 region is CASSFGDGPYEQYF. The CDR3 nucleotides read TGTGCCAGCAGTTTTGGGGACGGGCCCTACGAGCAGTACTTC.

This clonotype has ten or more counts. This sequence joins TRBV4-1 and TRBJ1-2; D might be TRBD1 (5 bases). The germline V gene encodes CDR1 MGHRA and CDR2 YSYEKL. V dropped 0 bases and J dropped 4 bases, with 12 bases sitting between them. This CDR3 has 15 residues. DNA for the CDR3: TGCGCCAGCAGCCAAGATGAAGCCAGGGCCTATGGCTACACCTTC. The encoded protein is CASSQDEARAYGYTF.

This clonotype was counted at least ten times. Because it lacks the conserved phenylalanine or tryptophan at the end, this CDR3 is likely a read error. The V gene is TRBV6-6, the J gene TRBJ2-6; D is unresolved. The CDR3 runs 13 residues. The ends were cut back, 5 bases at V and 0 bases at J, with 2 bases in the middle. Germline CDR1 reads MNHNY; CDR2 reads SVGAGI (reference sequence). CDR3 bases: TGTGCCAGCAGTATCTCTGGGGCCAACGTCCTGACTGTC. Its protein product is CASSISGANVLTV.

The J gene is TRBJ2-7, the V gene TRBV30; D could derive from TRBD1 or TRBD2 (6 bases each). V dropped 0 bases and J dropped 0 bases, with 12 bases sitting between them. Germline V gene lookup returns CDR1 GTSNPN and CDR2 SVGIG (reference sequence). This CDR3 has 15 amino acids. The CDR3 region is CAWSVSGAVSYEQYF. DNA of the CDR3: TGTGCCTGGAGTGTTTCGGGGGCCGTCTCCTACGAGCAGTACTTC.

This clonotype showed up many times. V and J are TRBV20-1 and TRBJ1-5; a possible D gene is TRBD1 (6 bases). Deletions cut 6 bases from V and 0 bases from J, with 21 bases between. Germline-derived CDR1 and CDR2 are DFQATT and SNEGSKA (reference sequence). The CDR3 is 17 residues long. The CDR3 bases are TGCAGTGCCACCCACAGGGTGGGATTATTTAGCAATCAGCCCCAGCATTTT. It codes for CSATHRVGLFSNQPQHF.

This clonotype showed up many times. The rearrangement links TRBV12-5 to TRBJ2-5; a weak D match, TRBD2 (5 bases). The CDR3 runs 14 residues. Germline values: CDR1 LGHNT, CDR2 FRNRAP. Trimming removed 3 bases at V and 1 base at J, with 9 bases between. The DNA of the CDR3 is TGTGCTAGTGGTTTACCAGCGGTCCAAGAGACCCAGTACTTC. This sequence encodes CASGLPAVQETQYF.

This clonotype was observed many times. Written as DNA, the CDR3 is TGCAGTGCTCAACAGGGGGACTATGGCTACACCTTC. The encoded protein is CSAQQGDYGYTF. V and J are TRBV20-1 and TRBJ1-2; 8 nucleotides line up with TRBD1. V shed 5 bases, J shed 3 bases, and the junction held 2 bases outside the gene matches. In germline, CDR1 is DFQATT, CDR2 SNEGSKA (reference sequence). The CDR3 loop spans 12 amino acids.